The 5 T cell receptor beta chains listed next were all sequenced from one sample in a study of shared clonotypes between healthy human individuals. Sequencing was performed with immunoSEQ multiplex PCR; in TCRdb, only in-frame clones are kept and a portion is missing. The sample lists a few hundred thousand clones; approximately 65% were seen once. Material for sequencing was memory CD4+ T cells sorted from blood. Subset specified: CD45RA-negative fraction. The receptors were sampled from a man in his thirties or forties in good health.

The genes are TRBV25-1 and TRBJ1-2; no firm D call. The V gene lost 2 bases and the J gene lost 5 bases, with 12 bases spanning the gap. CDR1 MGHDK and CDR2 SYGVNS come from the germline V gene. This CDR3 is 14 amino acids long. This chain's CDR3 is CASSEKPGLYGYTF. CDR3 in DNA: TGTGCCAGCAGTGAAAAACCGGGGTTATATGGCTACACCTTC.

This clone showed up just a few times. V and J are TRBV6-6 and TRBJ2-7; 7 bases are a match to TRBD2. J was trimmed by 4 bases and V by 0 bases; bases with no gene match: 9. In germline, CDR1 is MNHNY, CDR2 SVGAGI (reference sequence). The CDR3 contains 16 residues. CDR3 sequence (DNA): TGTGCCAGCAGTTACTCGAACCAAGCGGGGCTTTACGAGCAGTACTTC. Its protein product is CASSYSNQAGLYEQYF.

The V gene is TRBV4-1, the J gene TRBJ2-7; the D gene could be TRBD1 or TRBD2 (6 bases each). The V gene's germline CDR1 is MGHRA and CDR2 YSYEKL. V shed 2 bases and J shed 5 bases, with 22 bases lying between them. This CDR3 comprises 17 residues. The CDR3 here is CASSQPIQGNAGNEQYF. For the CDR3, the DNA is TGCGCCAGCAGCCAACCCATCCAGGGGAATGCGGGGAACGAGCAGTACTTC.

The chain is built from TRBV5-1 and TRBJ2-2; possibly TRBD2 for D (5 bases). Germline-derived CDR1 and CDR2 are SGHRS and YFSETQ. Trimming pared 1 base from V and 5 bases from J, leaving 15 bases between. The CDR3 consists of 16 residues. The CDR3 sequence is CASSLRTTGDTGELFF. DNA of the CDR3: TGCGCCAGCAGCTTGAGGACCACCGGGGATACCGGGGAGCTGTTTTTT. Drawing the rest from reference TRBV5-1 and TRBJ2-2, the complete variable domain is KAGVTQTPRYLIKTRGQQVTLSCSPISGHRSVSWYQQTPGQGLQFLFEYFSETQRNKGNFPGRFSGRQFSNSRSEMNVSTLELGDSALYLCASSLRTTGDTGELFFGEGSRLTVL.

The chain uses TRBV7-2 and TRBJ2-1, with 8 bases that match TRBD2. Germline CDR1 reads SGHTA; CDR2 reads FQGNSA. CDR3 length: 14 residues. V gave up 2 bases and J gave up 6 bases; unmatched junction bases: 3. The CDR3: CASSLTGTSNEQFF. DNA of the CDR3: TGTGCCAGCAGCTTAACAGGGACTAGCAATGAGCAGTTCTTC.